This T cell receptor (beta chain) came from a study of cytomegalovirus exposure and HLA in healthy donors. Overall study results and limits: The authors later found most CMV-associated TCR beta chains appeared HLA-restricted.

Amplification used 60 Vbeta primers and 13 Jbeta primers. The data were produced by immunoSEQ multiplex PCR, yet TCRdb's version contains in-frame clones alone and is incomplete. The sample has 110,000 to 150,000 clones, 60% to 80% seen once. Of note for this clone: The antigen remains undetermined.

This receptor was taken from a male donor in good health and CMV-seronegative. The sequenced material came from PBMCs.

The CDR3 reads CASSLESSGFLGEKLFF. The CDR3 DNA reads as TGTGCCAGCAGCTTAGAGTCTAGTGGGTTTCTTGGAGAAAAACTGTTTTTT. The V gene is TRBV7-9, the J gene TRBJ1-4; D call uncertain. The germline gives CDR1 SEHNR, CDR2 FQNEAQ (reference sequence). V lost 1 base to trimming and J lost 8 bases, with 20 bases between them. CDR3 length: 17 residues.